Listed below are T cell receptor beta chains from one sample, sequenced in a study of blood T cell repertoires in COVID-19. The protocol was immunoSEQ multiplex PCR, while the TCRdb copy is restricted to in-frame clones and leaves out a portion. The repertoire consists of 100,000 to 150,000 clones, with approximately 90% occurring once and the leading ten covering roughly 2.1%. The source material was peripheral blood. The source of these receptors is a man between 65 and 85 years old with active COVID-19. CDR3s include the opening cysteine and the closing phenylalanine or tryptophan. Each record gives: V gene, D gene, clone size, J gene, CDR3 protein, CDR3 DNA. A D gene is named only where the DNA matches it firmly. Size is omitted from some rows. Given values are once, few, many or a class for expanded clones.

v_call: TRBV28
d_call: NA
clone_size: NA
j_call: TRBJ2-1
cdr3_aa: CASSLNGAYNEQFF
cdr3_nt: TGTGCCAGCAGTTTGAACGGAGCCTACAATGAGCAGTTCTTC

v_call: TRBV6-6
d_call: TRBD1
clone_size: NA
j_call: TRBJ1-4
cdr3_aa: CASNPRTGAGEKLFF
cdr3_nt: TGTGCCAGCAACCCCAGGACAGGGGCGGGAGAAAAACTGTTTTTT

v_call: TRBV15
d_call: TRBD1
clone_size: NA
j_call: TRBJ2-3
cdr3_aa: CATSRDQGAGTDTQYF
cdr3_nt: TGTGCCACCAGCAGAGATCAGGGGGCCGGCACAGATACGCAGTATTTT

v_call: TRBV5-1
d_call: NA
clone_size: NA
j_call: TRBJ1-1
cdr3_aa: CASSPPTADTEAFF
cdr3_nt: TGCGCCAGCAGCCCCCCCACTGCGGACACTGAAGCTTTCTTT

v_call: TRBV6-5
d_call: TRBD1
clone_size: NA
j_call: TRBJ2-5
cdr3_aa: CASSRQGETQYF
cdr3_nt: TGTGCCAGCAGTCGACAGGGAGAGACCCAGTACTTC

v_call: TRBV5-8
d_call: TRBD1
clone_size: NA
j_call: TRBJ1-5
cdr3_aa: CASSLGDRYSNQPQHF
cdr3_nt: TGTGCCAGCAGCTTGGGGGACAGATATAGCAATCAGCCCCAGCATTTT

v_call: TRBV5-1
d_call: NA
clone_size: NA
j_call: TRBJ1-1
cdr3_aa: CASSLDPAGYNTEAFF
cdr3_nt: TGCGCCAGCAGCTTGGATCCCGCAGGGTATAACACTGAAGCTTTCTTT

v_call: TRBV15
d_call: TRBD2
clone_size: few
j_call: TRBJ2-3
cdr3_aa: CATSRGTLAGGGGDTDTQYF
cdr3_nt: TGTGCCACCAGCAGAGGAACTCTAGCGGGAGGGGGTGGGGACACAGATACGCAGTATTTT

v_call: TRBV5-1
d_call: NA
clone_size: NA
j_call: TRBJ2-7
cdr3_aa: CASSSTGTVSAYEQYF
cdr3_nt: TGCGCCAGCAGCTCCACAGGGACGGTTTCGGCCTACGAGCAGTACTTC

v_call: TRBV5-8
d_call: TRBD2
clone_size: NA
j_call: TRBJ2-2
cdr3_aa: CASSWAGTSGMVGELFF
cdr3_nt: TGTGCCAGCAGCTGGGCCGGGACTAGCGGGATGGTCGGGGAGCTGTTTTTT

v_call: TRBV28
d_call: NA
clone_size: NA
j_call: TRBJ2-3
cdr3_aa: CASSRSGDPTDTQYF
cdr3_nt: TGTGCCAGCAGTCGCTCAGGGGACCCCACAGATACGCAGTATTTT

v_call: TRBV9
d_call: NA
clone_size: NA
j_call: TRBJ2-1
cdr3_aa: CASSVTLGPVGEQFF
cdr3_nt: TGTGCCAGCAGCGTAACCCTGGGGCCGGTCGGTGAGCAGTTCTTC

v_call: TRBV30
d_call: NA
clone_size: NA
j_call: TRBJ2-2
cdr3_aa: CAWSGRQGTLNTGELFF
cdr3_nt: TGTGCCTGGAGTGGTCGACAAGGGACTCTAAACACCGGGGAGCTGTTTTTT

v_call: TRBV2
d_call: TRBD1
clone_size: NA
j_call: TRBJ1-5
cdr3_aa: CASIIDRGNQPQHF
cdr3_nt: TGTGCCAGCATTATAGACAGGGGGAATCAGCCCCAGCATTTT

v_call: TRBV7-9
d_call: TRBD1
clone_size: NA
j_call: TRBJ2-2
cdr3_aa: CASSPGTANTGELFF
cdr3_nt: TGTGCCAGCAGCCCCGGGACAGCCAACACCGGGGAGCTGTTTTTT

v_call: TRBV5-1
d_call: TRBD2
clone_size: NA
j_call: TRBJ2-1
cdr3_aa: CASSGSGTSRNEQFF
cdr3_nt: TGCGCCAGCAGCGGGTCCGGGACTAGCCGCAATGAGCAGTTCTTC

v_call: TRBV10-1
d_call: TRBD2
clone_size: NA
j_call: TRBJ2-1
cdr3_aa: CASSGGLAGPGRNNEQFF
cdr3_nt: TGCGCCAGCAGTGGCGGACTAGCGGGACCTGGACGTAACAATGAGCAGTTCTTC

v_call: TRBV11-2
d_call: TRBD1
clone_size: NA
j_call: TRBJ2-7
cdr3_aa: CASSLVGQGASYEQYF
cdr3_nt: TGTGCCAGCAGCTTAGTAGGACAGGGGGCCTCCTACGAGCAGTACTTC

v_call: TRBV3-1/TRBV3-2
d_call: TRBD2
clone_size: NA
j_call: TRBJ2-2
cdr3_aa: CASSQGLAGLSTGELFF
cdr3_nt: TGTGCCAGCAGCCAAGGATTAGCGGGCCTCTCCACCGGGGAGCTGTTTTTT

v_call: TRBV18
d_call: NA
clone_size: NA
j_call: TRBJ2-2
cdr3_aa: CASSPPLGAYTGELFF
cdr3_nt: TGTGCCAGCTCACCACCGCTGGGAGCGTACACCGGGGAGCTGTTTTTT